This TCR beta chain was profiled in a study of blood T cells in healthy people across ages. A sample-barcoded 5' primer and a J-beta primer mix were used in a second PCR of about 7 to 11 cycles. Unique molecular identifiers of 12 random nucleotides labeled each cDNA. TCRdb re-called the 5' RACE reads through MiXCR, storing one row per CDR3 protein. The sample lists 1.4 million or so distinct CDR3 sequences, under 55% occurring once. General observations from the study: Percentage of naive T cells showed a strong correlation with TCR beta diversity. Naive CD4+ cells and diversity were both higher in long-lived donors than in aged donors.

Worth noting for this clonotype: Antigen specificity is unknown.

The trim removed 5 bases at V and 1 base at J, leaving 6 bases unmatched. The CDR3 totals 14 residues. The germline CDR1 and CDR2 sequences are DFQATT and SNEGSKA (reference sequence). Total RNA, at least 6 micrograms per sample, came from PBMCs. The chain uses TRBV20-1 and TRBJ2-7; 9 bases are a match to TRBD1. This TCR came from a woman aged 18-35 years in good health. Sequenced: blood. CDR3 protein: CSAHPGQGSYEQYF. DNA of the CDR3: TGCAGTGCTCATCCGGGACAGGGATCCTACGAGCAGTACTTC.